The rows below give T cell receptor beta chains drawn from one sample of a study of T cell repertoires in cytomegalovirus infection. These receptors are not linked to any known antigen. TCRdb passed the reads through MiXCR, listing each CDR3 protein once. Of about 920,000 distinct CDR3 sequences listed, roughly 30% are singletons. Sample: cultured CD8+ T cells from PBMCs, taken from culture after CMV antigen stimulation. Receptors originate from a human donor in good health (CMV status not recorded). Some clones in this sample may be carry-over from other donors' samples. CDR3s include the opening cysteine and the closing phenylalanine or tryptophan. Each record gives: CDR3 protein, CDR3 DNA, J gene, clone size, D gene, V gene. A D gene is named only where the DNA matches it firmly. The size field is filled for only some rows; it gives once, few, many or a size class.

CDR3: CASRTGVQETQYF
DNA: TGTGCCAGCAGAACGGGGGTCCAAGAGACCCAGTACTTC
J: TRBJ2-5
size: few
D: .
V: TRBV28

CDR3: CASSESRILTGGIGYEQYF
DNA: TGTGCCAGCAGTGAGTCCCGTATATTGACAGGTGGGATCGGTTACGAGCAGTACTTC
J: TRBJ2-7
size: few
D: .
V: TRBV2

CDR3: CASSSRQGGSTDTQYF
DNA: TGTGCCAGCAGCTCCCGACAGGGAGGGTCCACAGATACGCAGTATTTT
J: TRBJ2-3
size: few
D: .
V: TRBV7-9

CDR3: CASSTRTEAVPVNTEAFF
DNA: TGTGCCAGCAGCACCCGAACAGAGGCTGTCCCCGTGAACACTGAAGCTTTCTTT
J: TRBJ1-1
size: few
D: .
V: TRBV7-9

CDR3: CASSYESGGQPQHF
DNA: TGTGCCAGCAGTTATGAGTCAGGTGGTCAGCCCCAGCATTTT
J: TRBJ1-5
size: .
D: .
V: TRBV6-6

CDR3: CASSLGFEGNQPQHF
DNA: TGTGCCAGCTCTCTTGGATTCGAGGGCAATCAGCCCCAGCATTTT
J: TRBJ1-5
size: .
D: .
V: TRBV18

CDR3: CASTSGGQETQYF
DNA: TGTGCCAGTACTAGCGGGGGTCAAGAGACCCAGTACTTC
J: TRBJ2-5
size: .
D: TRBD2
V: TRBV6-5

CDR3: CASSYSWDIIYEQYF
DNA: TGTGCCAGCAGTTACTCCTGGGACATAATCTACGAGCAGTACTTC
J: TRBJ2-7
size: .
D: .
V: TRBV6-2/TRBV6-3

CDR3: CASSPGQWANKQFF
DNA: TGTGCCAGCAGCCCGGGACAGTGGGCCAATAAGCAGTTCTTC
J: TRBJ2-1
size: .
D: TRBD1
V: TRBV7-4

CDR3: CASTLEGEIQETQYF
DNA: TGTGCCAGCACCCTCGAGGGGGAGATACAAGAGACCCAGTACTTC
J: TRBJ2-5
size: .
D: .
V: TRBV7-9

CDR3: CASSVASGGVTDTQYF
DNA: TGTGCCAGCAGCGTCGCTAGCGGGGGCGTCACAGATACGCAGTATTTT
J: TRBJ2-3
size: many
D: TRBD2
V: TRBV7-2

CDR3: CASTSPGGYTF
DNA: TGTGCCAGTACCTCACCCGGGGGCTACACCTTC
J: TRBJ1-2
size: .
D: .
V: TRBV19

CDR3: CASSLDETRTWNEQFF
DNA: TGTGCCAGCAGCCTGGACGAGACTAGAACTTGGAATGAGCAGTTCTTC
J: TRBJ2-1
size: .
D: .
V: TRBV5-3

CDR3: CASGFSYEQYF
DNA: TGTGCTAGTGGTTTTTCCTACGAGCAGTACTTC
J: TRBJ2-7
size: .
D: .
V: TRBV12-5

CDR3: CASTPGPGKPQHF
DNA: TGTGCCAGCACCCCAGGACCGGGAAAGCCCCAGCATTTT
J: TRBJ1-5
size: .
D: .
V: TRBV5-6

CDR3: CASSLADRGAYEQYF
DNA: TGTGCCAGCAGCTTAGCGGACAGGGGAGCCTACGAGCAGTACTTC
J: TRBJ2-7
size: few
D: TRBD1
V: TRBV7-6

CDR3: CASSGTAYNEQFF
DNA: TGTGCCAGTAGTGGGACAGCCTACAATGAGCAGTTCTTC
J: TRBJ2-1
size: few
D: TRBD1
V: TRBV19

CDR3: CASSQFTPTALNEQFF
DNA: TGTGCCAGCAGCCAATTCACACCGACAGCCCTCAATGAGCAGTTCTTC
J: TRBJ2-1
size: .
D: .
V: TRBV4-2

CDR3: CASSSRRQVVDSPLHF
DNA: TGTGCCAGCAGCTCGCGTCGACAGGTGGTTGATTCACCCCTCCACTTT
J: TRBJ1-6
size: many
D: .
V: TRBV7-2

CDR3: CASNPTSGGLNTGELFF
DNA: TGTGCCAGCAACCCGACTAGCGGGGGTTTGAACACCGGGGAGCTGTTTTTT
J: TRBJ2-2
size: .
D: TRBD2
V: TRBV12-3/TRBV12-4

CDR3: CASSQATGSYTEAFF
DNA: TGTGCCAGCAGCCAAGCCACCGGGAGTTACACTGAAGCTTTCTTT
J: TRBJ1-1
size: .
D: .
V: TRBV14

CDR3: CASHLGVLAFF
DNA: TGTGCCAGCCACCTTGGGGTATTGGCTTTCTTT
J: TRBJ1-1
size: few
D: .
V: TRBV25-1

CDR3: CASSQLHHTGELFF
DNA: TGTGCCAGCAGCCAACTCCATCACACCGGGGAGCTGTTTTTT
J: TRBJ2-2
size: .
D: .
V: TRBV14